This record covers a single T cell receptor (beta chain). Antigen unknown. This entry belongs to a study of shared clonotypes between healthy human individuals. For each subset, genomic DNA was distributed in equal portions over several immunoSEQ plates. How the authors handled the data: ImmunoSEQ junction-only sequences lacked quality scores, so their filtering differed. The method was immunoSEQ multiplex PCR; TCRdb's version includes in-frame clones alone and lacks a portion of them. V and J calls and clone size are given by that table; D and trimming were obtained from the DNA. The sample has around 2.3 million clones, almost 96% seen once; the top ten hold around 0.13%. V dropped 3 bases and J dropped 5; count of bases not matched to a gene: 2. Germline lookup yields CDR1 SGHRS and CDR2 YFSETQ. There are 14 residues in the CDR3. General study points: Although depth was large, rarefaction showed that sequencing of the sorted subsets was incomplete.

The sequenced sample was naive CD4+ T cells sorted from blood. Subset noted: CD45RA+ positively selected. This chain connects TRBV5-1 to TRBJ2-2, with 9 bases identical to TRBD1. The clonotype originates from a man younger than 35 in good health. CDR3 DNA sequence: TGCGCCAGCAGCTGGGACAGGGAAACCGGGGAGCTGTTTTTT. It translates to CASSWDRETGELFF.